This T cell receptor beta chain was recorded in a study of cytomegalovirus exposure and HLA in healthy donors. A multiplex PCR was run with 60 Vbeta primers and 13 Jbeta primers. Clones were read by immunoSEQ multiplex PCR, and TCRdb kept only the in-frame ones, dropping some. This sample carries under 200,000 clones, 80% of them seen once, and the ten largest clones take roughly 1.2%. The CDR3 spans 12 residues. V was shortened by 2 bases and J by 3 bases, with 8 bases between the two germline ends. From germline, CDR1 is GTSNPN and CDR2 SVGIG (reference sequence). The chain links TRBV30 to TRBJ2-7, with D perhaps TRBD1 (5 bases). The TCR was taken from a woman aged 45-65 years in good health and CMV-seronegative. Sequenced material: PBMCs. This CDR3 reads CAWSHDSYEQYF. As DNA, the CDR3 is TGTGCCTGGAGTCATGACAGCTACGAGCAGTACTTC.